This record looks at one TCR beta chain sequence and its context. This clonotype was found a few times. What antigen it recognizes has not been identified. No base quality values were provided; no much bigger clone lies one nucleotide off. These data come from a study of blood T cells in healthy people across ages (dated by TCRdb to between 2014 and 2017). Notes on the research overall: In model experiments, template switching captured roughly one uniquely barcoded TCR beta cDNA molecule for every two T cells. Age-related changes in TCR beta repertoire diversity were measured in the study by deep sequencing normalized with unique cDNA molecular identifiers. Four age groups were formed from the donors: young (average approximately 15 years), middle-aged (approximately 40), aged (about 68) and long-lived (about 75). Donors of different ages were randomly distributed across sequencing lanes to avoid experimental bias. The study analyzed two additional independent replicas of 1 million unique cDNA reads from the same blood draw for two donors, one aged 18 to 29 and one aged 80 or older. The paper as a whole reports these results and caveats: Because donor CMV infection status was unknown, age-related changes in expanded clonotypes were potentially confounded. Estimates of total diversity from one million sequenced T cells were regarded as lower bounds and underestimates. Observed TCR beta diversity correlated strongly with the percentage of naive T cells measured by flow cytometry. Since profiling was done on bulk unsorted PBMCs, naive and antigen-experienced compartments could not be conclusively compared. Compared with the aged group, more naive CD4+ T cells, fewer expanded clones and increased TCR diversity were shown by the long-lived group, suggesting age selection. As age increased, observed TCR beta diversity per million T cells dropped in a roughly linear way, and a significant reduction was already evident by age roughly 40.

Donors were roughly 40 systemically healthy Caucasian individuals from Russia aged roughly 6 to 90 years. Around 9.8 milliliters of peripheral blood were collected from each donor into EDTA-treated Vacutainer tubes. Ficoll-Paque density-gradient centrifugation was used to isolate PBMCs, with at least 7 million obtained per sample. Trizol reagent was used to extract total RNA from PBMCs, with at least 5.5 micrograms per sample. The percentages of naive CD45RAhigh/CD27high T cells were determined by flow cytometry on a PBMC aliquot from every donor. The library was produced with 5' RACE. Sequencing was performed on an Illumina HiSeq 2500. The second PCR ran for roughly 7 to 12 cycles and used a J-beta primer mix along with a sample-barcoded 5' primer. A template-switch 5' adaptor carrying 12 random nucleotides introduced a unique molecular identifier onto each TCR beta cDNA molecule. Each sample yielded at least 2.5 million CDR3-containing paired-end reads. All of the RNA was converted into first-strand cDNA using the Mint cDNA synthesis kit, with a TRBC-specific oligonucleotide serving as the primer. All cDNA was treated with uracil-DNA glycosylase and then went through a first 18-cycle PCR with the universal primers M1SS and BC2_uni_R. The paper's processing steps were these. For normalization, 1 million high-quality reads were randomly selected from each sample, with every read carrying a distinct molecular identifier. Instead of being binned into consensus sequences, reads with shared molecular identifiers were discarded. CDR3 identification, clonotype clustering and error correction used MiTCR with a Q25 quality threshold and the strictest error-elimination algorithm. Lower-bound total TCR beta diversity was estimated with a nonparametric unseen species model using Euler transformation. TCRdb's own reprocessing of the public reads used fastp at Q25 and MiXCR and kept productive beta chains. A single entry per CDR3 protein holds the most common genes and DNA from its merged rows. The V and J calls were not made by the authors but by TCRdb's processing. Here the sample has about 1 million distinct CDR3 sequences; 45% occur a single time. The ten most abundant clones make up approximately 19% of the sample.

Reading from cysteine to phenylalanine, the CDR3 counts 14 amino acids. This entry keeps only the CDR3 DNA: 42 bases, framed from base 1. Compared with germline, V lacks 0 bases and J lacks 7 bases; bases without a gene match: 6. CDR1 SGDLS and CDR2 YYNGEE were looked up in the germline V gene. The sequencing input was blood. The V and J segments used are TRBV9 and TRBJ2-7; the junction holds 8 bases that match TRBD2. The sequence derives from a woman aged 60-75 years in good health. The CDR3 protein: CASSVASGFEEQYF. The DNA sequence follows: TGTGCCAGCAGCGTAGCTAGCGGGTTCGAAGAGCAGTACTTC.